This T cell receptor beta chain was sequenced in a study of cytomegalovirus exposure and HLA in healthy donors (dated by TCRdb to the late 2010s). Background for the entire study: According to a later analysis, the approximately 120 validation repertoires were produced on the same platform as the 700 or so repertoires of the first cohort. Along with the roughly 710-subject first cohort, a separate validation cohort of approximately 110 different subjects was used. High-throughput TCR immunosequencing, statistical association of individual TCRs with disease status, and machine learning were combined to predict cytomegalovirus infection status. The study was designed to test whether signatures of past pathogen exposure could be identified by cataloging public T cell receptors. General conclusions and limits of the study: The authors suggested that the approach could potentially be extended to other disease states and immunological phenotypes. Across donors, most TCR sequences were observed very rarely, whereas some public TCRs were present in many individuals. In vitro tests confirmed that three of the cytomegalovirus-associated TCR beta chains recognize cytomegalovirus antigens. The study gave a list of about 160 TCR beta chains associated with cytomegalovirus. A later analysis found that TCRs clustered in the first cohort also tended to co-occur in the roughly 120 validation repertoires, with more than 90% of cluster scores above 0. In both the original and validation cohorts, the classifier was reported to diagnose cytomegalovirus status with high specificity and sensitivity. A later analysis lacked HLA typing for the validation cohort, so it scored co-occurrence in that cohort across all 130 or so repertoires.

The donors were included in the validation cohort of some 120 subjects, a group kept apart from the approximately 690-subject first cohort. The library came from the immunoSEQ multiplex PCR assay. As for the authors' bioinformatics: A statistical classification framework was developed to diagnose cytomegalovirus status using the catalog of TCR beta chain sequences. This is the immuneACCESS table as TCRdb keeps it, with only in-frame sequences that have V and J called. A part of the clones is gone; compared with another copy, unresolved V genes explain less than half, and the rest is unexplained. The D gene and trimming were derived from the DNA, and the V and J assignments and clone size from that table. A total of fewer than 120,000 clones appear in this sample, around 89% of them only once. Clones ranked in the top ten supply more than 1.4% of the sample. A word on this clone: What this receptor recognizes is not known. Base qualities were left out, and no much larger clone turns up one base away.

The V and J ends are trimmed by 7 bases and 5 bases, leaving 12 bases between them. For CDR1 and CDR2, the germline V gene lists MDHEN and SYDVKM. The CDR3 holds 13 amino acids from the cysteine to the phenylalanine. The entry retains the CDR3 DNA only, 39 bases that are in frame from base 1. The chain couples TRBV28 to TRBJ1-5; TRBD1 could be the D gene, as 6 bases match. This TCR came from a woman aged 30 to 39 in good health and CMV-seropositive. Source material: PBMCs. The CDR3: CASKGGEDQPQHF. The DNA sequence is TGTGCCAGCAAAGGGGGGGAGGATCAGCCCCAGCATTTT.